This TCR beta chain was identified during a study of T cells in Graves' hyperthyroidism and ophthalmopathy. RNA transcripts yielded amplified TCR beta CDR3 regions. First-round RT-PCR targeting the TCR CDR3 was performed with the HTBI primer set. One entry per CDR3 protein, called by TCRdb with MiXCR from the multiplex PCR reads. The data contain about 620,000 distinct CDR3 sequences, about 17% of them singletons. V lost 5 bases and J lost 4, with 12 bases in between. Germline V CDR1 and CDR2: SNHLY, FYNNEI. The CDR3 extends over 14 amino acids. This clonotype was observed at least ten times. What it recognizes is unknown. Diagnosis of hyperthyroidism was new in patients aged 18 to 65, and its duration was under 2 months. Isolation of PBMCs was performed on approximately 10 ml fresh peripheral blood. Study-wide findings and caveats: Expanded thyroid clonotypes (above 0.001) were mostly also found in blood. Before onset, by a median of approximately 5.9 months, the model predicted ophthalmopathy.

This rearrangement joins TRBV2 to TRBJ1-5, with D unclear. The specimen sequenced was blood. This TCR was recovered from a woman in her 30s with Graves' hyperthyroidism. The DNA for the CDR3 is TGTGCCAGCAGTACCCAAGGAGGAAATCAGCCCCAGCATTTT. This gives the protein CASSTQGGNQPQHF. The whole variable domain, filled in from reference TRBV2 and TRBJ1-5, reads EPEVTQTPSHQVTQMGQEVILRCVPISNHLYFYWYRQILGQKVEFLVSFYNNEISEKSEIFDDQFSVERPDGSNFTLKIRSTKLEDSAMYFCASSTQGGNQPQHFGDGTRLSIL.